The present T cell receptor beta chain was sequenced within a study of metastatic and nonmetastatic thyroid tumors. In the authors' methods: The distant-metastasis classifier for papillary thyroid cancer was built from CDR3 differences across clinicopathological groups. TCRdb re-analyzed the PCR reads through MiXCR. TCRdb, not the original authors, processed these V and J calls. The repertoire holds 15,000 to 20,000 clones, with roughly 27% as singletons. Thyroid surgery was preceded by no treatment in any patient. Trimming removed 3 bases at V and 2 bases at J, with 11 bases between. CDR1 LNHDA and CDR2 SQIVND come from the germline V gene (reference sequence). The CDR3 consists of 14 residues. Study-wide results and caveats: Significantly greater TCR beta diversity was reportedly found in malignant thyroid tumors than in benign nodules (in blood and tumor).

This clone was counted at least ten times. Its matching antigen is unknown. The sequenced sample consisted of tumor tissue. V gene TRBV19 combines with J gene TRBJ2-7; D perhaps matches TRBD1 (6 bases). This clonotype was obtained from a male donor with papillary thyroid cancer or a benign thyroid nodule (not recorded which). Some clones in this sample may be carry-over from other donors' samples. CDR3 in amino acids: CASSMDWGPYEQYF. The CDR3 nucleotides read TGTGCCAGTAGTATGGACTGGGGGCCCTACGAGCAGTACTTC.